The T cell receptor beta chain described here comes from a study of naive and memory T cell subsets. Findings and limits, study-wide: Reportedly, tuberculin skin test sites gave far more TCRs than other biopsies. Delayed type IV hypersensitivity infiltration was taken to explain higher tuberculin-site TCR counts.

V gave up 4 bases and J gave up 4 bases, with 20 bases separating them. This CDR3 is 16 amino acids long. Germline CDR1 is MGHRA and CDR2 is YSYEKL. This clonotype was found many times. Its antigen remains unidentified. Amplification of ligated cDNA took four PCR rounds with SP2 and nested alpha and beta constant primers. TCRdb reprocessed the UMI-ligation and nested PCR reads via MiXCR and lists one record per CDR3 protein. The sample has about 14,000 distinct CDR3 sequences; around 5.2% are singletons. Documented treatment: skin biopsy from PPD injection site in Mantoux-positive individual. The library had UMIs added by 3' ligation of an oligonucleotide to TCR cDNA. Tuberculin skin test biopsies were taken where PPD was injected in Mantoux-positive people.

The specimen was skin, collected from a tuberculin skin test site. V is TRBV4-1 and J is TRBJ2-7; tentatively, D is TRBD1 (6 bases). The source of this sequence is an adult in good health. The CDR3 DNA sequence: TGCGCCAGCAGCCCGGGACACCGAGAGGGGCTGTACGAGCAGTACTTC. Protein product: CASSPGHREGLYEQYF.